Listed below are T cell receptor beta chains from one sample, sequenced in a study of response to subunit inactivated influenza vaccine. TCRdb reprocessed the RT-PCR reads with MiXCR, giving one entry per CDR3 protein. The table has more than 450,000 distinct CDR3 sequences, about 11% seen once. The same sample was also used in a study of T cells expressing NK-cell markers.

The sample in question was PBMCs from blood, obtained on the day of vaccination. The receptors were gathered from a man aged 50 or older who received an inactivated influenza vaccine. The CDR3 runs from the conserved cysteine through the conserved F or W. A D gene is named only where the DNA matches it firmly. Part of the rows lack a size; the others show once, few, many or a class for expanded clones.

cdr3_nt cdr3_aa clone_size d_call j_call v_call
TGTGCCAGCAAAAGGGACACCAACACCGGGGAGCTGTTTTTT CASKRDTNTGELFF many . TRBJ2-2 TRBV6-2/TRBV6-3
TGTGCCAGCAGTGGGCCTTACAATGAGCAGTTCTTC CASSGPYNEQFF few . TRBJ2-1 TRBV25-1
TGCAGTGCTAGAGACCCCGCGGGAGGCACCCTCACTGTTCAAGAGACCCAGTACTTC CSARDPAGGTLTVQETQYF once TRBD2 TRBJ2-5 TRBV20-1
TGCGCCAGCAGCTTGGGACTAGCGCGGAACAATGAGCAGTTCTTC CASSLGLARNNEQFF . TRBD2 TRBJ2-1 TRBV5-1
TGTGCCAGCAGTTTTATGATTAGCCTCTACAATGAGCAGTTCTTC CASSFMISLYNEQFF few . TRBJ2-1 TRBV27
TGCAGTGCTAGAGCCCCAACTAGCGGTTACTACGAGCAGTACTTC CSARAPTSGYYEQYF many TRBD2 TRBJ2-7 TRBV20-1
TGTGCCAGCAGCCAGCACCTTGATCAGCCCCAGCATTTT CASSQHLDQPQHF few . TRBJ1-5 TRBV4-2
TGTGCCAGCAGCCAAGTGGGACAGGGTAACAATGAGCAGTTCTTC CASSQVGQGNNEQFF . TRBD1 TRBJ2-1 TRBV4-2
TGTGCCAGCAGCTTGGTGGGGGCGGAGAGCACAGATACGCAGTATTTT CASSLVGAESTDTQYF few . TRBJ2-3 TRBV5-5
TGTGCCAGCCATCCTAGCAGCGGCAATGAGCAGTTCTTC CASHPSSGNEQFF few . TRBJ2-1 TRBV12-3/TRBV12-4
TGCAGCGCAGGACTAGCGGCGGGGGAGCAGTTCTTC CSAGLAAGEQFF . TRBD2 TRBJ2-1 TRBV29-1
TGCAGCGTTGAGAAGGGAATGAACACTAAAGCTTTCTTT CSVEKGMNTKAFF . . TRBJ1-1 TRBV29-1
TGCGCCAGCAGCTTGCAAACGAGCCGGACTAGCGGGTACTCCTACGAGCAGTACTTC CASSLQTSRTSGYSYEQYF . TRBD2 TRBJ2-7 TRBV5-1
TGTGCCACCAGTGATTCTGGGACTAGCGGGACAGTAAGCACAGATACGCAGTATTTT CATSDSGTSGTVSTDTQYF . TRBD2 TRBJ2-3 TRBV24-1
TGTGCCATCAGTGACGCCGGCAGGGGTATGCCCTACGAGCAGTACTTC CAISDAGRGMPYEQYF once . TRBJ2-7 TRBV10-3
TGTGCCAGCAGCGGGGAGGTAAATTCACCCCTCCACTTT CASSGEVNSPLHF . . TRBJ1-6 TRBV2
TGCGCCAGCAGTGAGTCGACGGGCGGACCGATTGAAGATACGCAGTATTTT CASSESTGGPIEDTQYF . . TRBJ2-3 TRBV10-2
TGTGCCAGCAGTGACCGGGGATACACCGGGGAGCTGTTTTTT CASSDRGYTGELFF . . TRBJ2-2 TRBV2
TGTGCCAGCAGTCGGGACAGGGACCAAGAGACCCAGTACTTC CASSRDRDQETQYF few TRBD1 TRBJ2-5 TRBV6-1
TGCAGTGCTAGTTCGGGGGTCCCAGATACGCAGTATTTT CSASSGVPDTQYF many . TRBJ2-3 TRBV20-1
TGTGCCAGCAGCTCGGGACTATACACCGGGGAGCTGTTTTTT CASSSGLYTGELFF many TRBD2 TRBJ2-2 TRBV5-6
TGTGCCAGCAGGACAGGAGGGCCAAGCTCCTACGAGCAGTACTTC CASRTGGPSSYEQYF few . TRBJ2-7 TRBV28
TGCGCCAGCGCCCGTGAGGGGCATAGAGTGACTGAAGCTTTCTTT CASAREGHRVTEAFF few . TRBJ1-1 TRBV5-1